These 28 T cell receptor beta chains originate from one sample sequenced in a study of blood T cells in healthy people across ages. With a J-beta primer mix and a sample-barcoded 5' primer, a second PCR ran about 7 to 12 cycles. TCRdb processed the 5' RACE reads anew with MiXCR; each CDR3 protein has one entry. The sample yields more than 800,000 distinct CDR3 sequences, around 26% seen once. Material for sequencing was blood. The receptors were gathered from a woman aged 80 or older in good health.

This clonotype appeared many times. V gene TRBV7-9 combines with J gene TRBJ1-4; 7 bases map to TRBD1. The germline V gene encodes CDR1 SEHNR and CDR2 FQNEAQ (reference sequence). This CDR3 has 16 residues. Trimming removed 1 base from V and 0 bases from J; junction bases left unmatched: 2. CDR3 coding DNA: TGTGCCAGCAGCTTAGGGGACAGTGCAACTAATGAAAAACTGTTTTTT. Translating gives CASSLGDSATNEKLFF.

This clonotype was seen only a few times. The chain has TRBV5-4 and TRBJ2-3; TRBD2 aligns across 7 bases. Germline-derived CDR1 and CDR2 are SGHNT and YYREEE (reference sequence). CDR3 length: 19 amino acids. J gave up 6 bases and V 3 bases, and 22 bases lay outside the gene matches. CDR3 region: CASSSNRDSRGGDYDTQYF. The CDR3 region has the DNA TGTGCCAGCAGCTCAAACCGGGACTCGAGAGGAGGGGACTACGATACGCAGTATTTT.

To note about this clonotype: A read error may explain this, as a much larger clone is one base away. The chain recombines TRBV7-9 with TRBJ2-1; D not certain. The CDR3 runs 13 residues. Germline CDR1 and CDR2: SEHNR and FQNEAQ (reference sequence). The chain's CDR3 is CASSLAFNNVQFF. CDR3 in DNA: TGTGCCAGCAGCTTAGCGTTTAACAATGTGCAGTTCTTC.

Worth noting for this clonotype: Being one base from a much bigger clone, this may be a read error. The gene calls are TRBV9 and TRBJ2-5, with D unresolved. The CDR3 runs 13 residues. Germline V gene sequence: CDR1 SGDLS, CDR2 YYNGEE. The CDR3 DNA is TGTGCCAACAGCGTAGAGACGCAAGAGACCCAGTACTTC. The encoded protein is CANSVETQETQYF.

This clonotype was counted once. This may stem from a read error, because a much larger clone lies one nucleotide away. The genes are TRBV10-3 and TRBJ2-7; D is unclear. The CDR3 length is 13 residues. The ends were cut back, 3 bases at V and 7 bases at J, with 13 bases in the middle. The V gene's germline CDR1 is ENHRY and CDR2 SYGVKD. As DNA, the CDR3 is TGTGCCATCAGTGAAAGACTCCTCAATGAGCAGTACTTC. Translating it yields CAISERLLNEQYF.

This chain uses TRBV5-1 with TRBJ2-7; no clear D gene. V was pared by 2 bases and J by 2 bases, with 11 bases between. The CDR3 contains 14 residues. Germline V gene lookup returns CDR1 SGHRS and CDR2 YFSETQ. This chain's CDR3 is CASSLAGSTYEQYF. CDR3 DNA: TGCGCCAGCAGCTTAGCCGGGTCCACCTACGAGCAGTACTTC.

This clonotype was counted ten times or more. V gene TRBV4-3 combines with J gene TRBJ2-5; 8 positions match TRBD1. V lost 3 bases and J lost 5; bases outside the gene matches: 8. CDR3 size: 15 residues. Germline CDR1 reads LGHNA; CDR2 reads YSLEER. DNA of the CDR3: TGCGCCAGCAGCCAGAATCAGGGGGCAAGGGAGACCCAGTACTTC. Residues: CASSQNQGARETQYF.

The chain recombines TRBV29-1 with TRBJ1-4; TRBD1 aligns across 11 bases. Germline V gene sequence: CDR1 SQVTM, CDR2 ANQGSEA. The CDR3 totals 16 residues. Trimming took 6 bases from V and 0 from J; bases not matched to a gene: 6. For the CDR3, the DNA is TGCAGCGTGACCGGGACAGGGGGAGCAACTAATGAAAAACTGTTTTTT. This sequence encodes CSVTGTGGATNEKLFF.

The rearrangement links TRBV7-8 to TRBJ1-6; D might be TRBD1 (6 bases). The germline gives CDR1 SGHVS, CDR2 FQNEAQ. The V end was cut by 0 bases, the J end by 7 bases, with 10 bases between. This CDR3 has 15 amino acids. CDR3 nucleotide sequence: TGTGCCAGCAGCTTAGCGGGGGGCTCAAATTCACCCCTCCACTTT. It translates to CASSLAGGSNSPLHF.

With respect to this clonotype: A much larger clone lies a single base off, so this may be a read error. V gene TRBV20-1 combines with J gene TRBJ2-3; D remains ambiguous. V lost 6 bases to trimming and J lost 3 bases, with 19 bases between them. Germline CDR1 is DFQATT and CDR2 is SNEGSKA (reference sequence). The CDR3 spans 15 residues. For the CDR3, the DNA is TGCAGTGCCCCTTCTAGGGCGAAGCCTACAGATACGCAGTATTTT. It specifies CSAPSRAKPTDTQYF.

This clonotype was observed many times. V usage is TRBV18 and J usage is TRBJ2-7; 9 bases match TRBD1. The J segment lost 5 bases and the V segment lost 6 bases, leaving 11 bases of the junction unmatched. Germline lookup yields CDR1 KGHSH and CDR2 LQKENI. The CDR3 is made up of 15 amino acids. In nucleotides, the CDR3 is TGTGCCAGCTCTTTCAACTCACAGGGGGCCCACGAGCAGTACTTC. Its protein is CASSFNSQGAHEQYF.

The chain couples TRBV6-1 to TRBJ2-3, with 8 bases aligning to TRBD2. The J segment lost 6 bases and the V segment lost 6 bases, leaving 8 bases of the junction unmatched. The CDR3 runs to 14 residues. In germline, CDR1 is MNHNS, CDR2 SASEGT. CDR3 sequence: CASSHPGLGDTQYF. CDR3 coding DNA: TGTGCCAGCAGCCACCCGGGACTAGGGGATACGCAGTATTTT.

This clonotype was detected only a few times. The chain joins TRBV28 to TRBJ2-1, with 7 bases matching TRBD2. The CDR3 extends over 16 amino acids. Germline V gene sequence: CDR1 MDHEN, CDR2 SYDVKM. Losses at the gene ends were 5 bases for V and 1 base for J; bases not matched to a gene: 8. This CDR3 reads CASSDGGYISYNEQFF. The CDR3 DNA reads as TGTGCCAGCAGTGACGGGGGGTACATTTCCTACAATGAGCAGTTCTTC. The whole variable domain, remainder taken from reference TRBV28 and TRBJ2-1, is DVKVTQSSRYLVKRTGEKVFLECVQDMDHENMFWYRQDPGLGLRLIYFSYDVKMKEKGDIPEGYSVSREKKERFSLILESASTNQTSMYLCASSDGGYISYNEQFFGPGTRLTVL.

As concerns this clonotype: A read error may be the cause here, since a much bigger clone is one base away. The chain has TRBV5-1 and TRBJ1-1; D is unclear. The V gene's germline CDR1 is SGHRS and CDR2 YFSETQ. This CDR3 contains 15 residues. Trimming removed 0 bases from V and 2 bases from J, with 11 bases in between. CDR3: CASSLDSRRNTEAFF. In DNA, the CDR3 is TGCGCCAGCAGCTTGGATTCCAGGAGAAACACTGAAGCTTTCTTT.

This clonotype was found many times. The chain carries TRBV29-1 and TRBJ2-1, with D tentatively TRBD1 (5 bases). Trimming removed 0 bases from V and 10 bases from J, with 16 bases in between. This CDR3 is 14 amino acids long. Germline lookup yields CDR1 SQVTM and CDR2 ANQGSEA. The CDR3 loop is CSVEDPLAGREQFF. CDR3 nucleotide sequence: TGCAGCGTTGAAGATCCCCTCGCAGGGCGCGAGCAGTTCTTC.

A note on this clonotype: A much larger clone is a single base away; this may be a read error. DNA for the CDR3: TGTGCCAGCAGTCCCTCAGCCGGGGCCTACGAGCAGTACTTC. Its protein product is CASSPSAGAYEQYF. The J gene is TRBJ2-4, the V gene TRBV28; TRBD2 might be the D (5 bases). The J call is uncertain, as TRBJ2-7 better fits the DNA end. CDR1 and CDR2 from the germline V gene are MDHEN and SYDVKM. The CDR3 contains 14 residues.

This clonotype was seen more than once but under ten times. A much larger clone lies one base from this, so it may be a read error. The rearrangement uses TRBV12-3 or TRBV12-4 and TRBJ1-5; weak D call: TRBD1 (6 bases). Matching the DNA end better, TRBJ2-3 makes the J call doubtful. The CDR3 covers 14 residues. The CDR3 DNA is TGTGCCAGCAGTCACAGGGAAAGCAATCAGCCCCAGTATTTT. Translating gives CASSHRESNQPQYF.

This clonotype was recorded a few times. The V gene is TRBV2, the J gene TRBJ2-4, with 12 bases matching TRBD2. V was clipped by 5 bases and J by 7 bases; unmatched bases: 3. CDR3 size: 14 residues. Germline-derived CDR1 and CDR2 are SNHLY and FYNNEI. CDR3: CASSLAGGLNIQYF. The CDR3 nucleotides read TGTGCCAGCAGTCTAGCGGGGGGGCTTAACATTCAGTACTTC.

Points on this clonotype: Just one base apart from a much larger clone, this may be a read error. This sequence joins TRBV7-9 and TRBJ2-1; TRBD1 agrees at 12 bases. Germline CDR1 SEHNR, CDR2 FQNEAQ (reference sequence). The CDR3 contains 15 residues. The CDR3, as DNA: TGTGCCAGCAGCTCTACCGGGACAGGGGGCAATGAGAAGTTCTTC. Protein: CASSSTGTGGNEKFF.

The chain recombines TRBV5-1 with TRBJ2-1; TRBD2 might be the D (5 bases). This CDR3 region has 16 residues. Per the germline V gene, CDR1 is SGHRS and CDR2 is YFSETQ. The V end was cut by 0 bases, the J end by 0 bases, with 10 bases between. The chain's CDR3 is CASSLVPGNSYNEQFF. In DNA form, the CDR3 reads TGCGCCAGCAGCTTGGTGCCCGGGAACTCCTACAATGAGCAGTTCTTC.

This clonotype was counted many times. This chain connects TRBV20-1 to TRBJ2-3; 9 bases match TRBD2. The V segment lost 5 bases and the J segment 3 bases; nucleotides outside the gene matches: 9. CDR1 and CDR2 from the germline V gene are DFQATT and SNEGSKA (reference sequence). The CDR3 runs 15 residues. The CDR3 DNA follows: TGCAGTGCTCCACAAGGCGGGGGGGCTACAGATACGCAGTATTTT. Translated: CSAPQGGGATDTQYF.

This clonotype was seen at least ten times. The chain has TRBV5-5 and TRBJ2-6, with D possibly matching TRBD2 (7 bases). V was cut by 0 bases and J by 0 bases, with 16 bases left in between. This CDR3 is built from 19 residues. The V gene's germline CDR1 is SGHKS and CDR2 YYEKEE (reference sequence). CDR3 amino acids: CASSLARGALPSGANVLTF. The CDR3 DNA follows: TGTGCCAGCAGCTTGGCCCGGGGGGCGCTCCCCTCTGGGGCCAACGTCCTGACTTTC. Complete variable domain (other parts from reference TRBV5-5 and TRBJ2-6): DAGVTQSPTHLIKTRGQQVTLRCSPISGHKSVSWYQQVLGQGPQFIFQYYEKEERGRGNFPDRFSARQFPNYSSELNVNALLLGDSALYLCASSLARGALPSGANVLTFGAGSRLTVL.

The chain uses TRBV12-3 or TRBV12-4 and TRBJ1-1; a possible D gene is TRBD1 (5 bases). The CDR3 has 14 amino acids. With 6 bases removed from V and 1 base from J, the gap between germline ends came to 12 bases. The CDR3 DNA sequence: TGTGCCAGCAGAATCTGGGGCGGGAACACTGAAGCTTTCTTT. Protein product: CASRIWGGNTEAFF.

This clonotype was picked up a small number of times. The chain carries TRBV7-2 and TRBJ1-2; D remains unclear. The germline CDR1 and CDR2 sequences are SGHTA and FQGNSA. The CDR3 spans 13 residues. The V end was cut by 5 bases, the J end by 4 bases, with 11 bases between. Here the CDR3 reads CASSLYQVYGYTF. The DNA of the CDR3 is TGTGCCAGCAGCCTATATCAGGTCTATGGCTACACCTTC.

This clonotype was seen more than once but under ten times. CDR3 region: CASSSYRAPEAFF. DNA for the CDR3: TGTGCCAGCAGTTCCTACAGGGCCCCTGAAGCTTTCTTT. This chain joins TRBV12-3 or TRBV12-4 and TRBJ1-1; weak D call: TRBD1 (6 bases). The CDR3 covers 13 residues. V shed 4 bases and J shed 6 bases, with 12 bases lying between them.

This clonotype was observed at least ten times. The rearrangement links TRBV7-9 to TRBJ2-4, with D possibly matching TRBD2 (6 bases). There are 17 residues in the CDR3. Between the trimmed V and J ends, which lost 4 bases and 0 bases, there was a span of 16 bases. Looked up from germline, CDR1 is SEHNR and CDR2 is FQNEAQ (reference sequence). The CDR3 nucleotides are TGTGCCAGCAGCTCGCCCCACGGGGGTTTAGCCAAAAACATTCAGTACTTC. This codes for CASSSPHGGLAKNIQYF.

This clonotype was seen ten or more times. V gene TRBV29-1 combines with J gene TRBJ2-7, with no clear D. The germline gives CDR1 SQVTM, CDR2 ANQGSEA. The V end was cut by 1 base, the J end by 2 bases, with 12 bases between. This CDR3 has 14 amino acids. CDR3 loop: CSVEAPGQPYEQYF. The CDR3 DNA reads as TGCAGCGTTGAAGCCCCCGGGCAACCCTACGAGCAGTACTTC.

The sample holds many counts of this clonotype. As DNA, the CDR3 is TGTGCCAGCGGTGCCCGACAGGGGAATTCACCCCTCCACTTT. Translated: CASGARQGNSPLHF. V gene TRBV7-9 combines with J gene TRBJ1-6; TRBD1 aligns across 8 bases. The CDR3 runs to 14 residues. V was clipped by 8 bases and J by 7 bases; unmatched bases: 7. The germline CDR1 and CDR2 sequences are SEHNR and FQNEAQ (reference sequence).